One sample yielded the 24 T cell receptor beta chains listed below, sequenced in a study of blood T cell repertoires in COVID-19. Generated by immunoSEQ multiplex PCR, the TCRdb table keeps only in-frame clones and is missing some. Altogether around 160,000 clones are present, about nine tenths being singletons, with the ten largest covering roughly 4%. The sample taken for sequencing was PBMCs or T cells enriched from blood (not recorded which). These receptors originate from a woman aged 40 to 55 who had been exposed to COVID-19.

The CDR3 protein is CSARDRTITFF. The DNA of the CDR3 is TGCAGTGCTAGAGATCGGACAATAACTTTCTTT. The chain combines TRBV20-1 with TRBJ1-1, with a tentative D call TRBD1 (5 bases). Germline V gives CDR1 DFQATT, CDR2 SNEGSKA (reference sequence). Between the trimmed V and J ends, which lost 0 bases and 12 bases, there was a span of 11 bases. The CDR3 consists of 11 residues.

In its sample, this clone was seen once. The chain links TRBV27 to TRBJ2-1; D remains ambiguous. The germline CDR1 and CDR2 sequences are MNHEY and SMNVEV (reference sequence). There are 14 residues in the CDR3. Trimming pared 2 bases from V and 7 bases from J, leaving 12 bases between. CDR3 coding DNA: TGTGCCAGCAGTTTAACTTCAAACCAAAATGAGCAGTTCTTC. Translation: CASSLTSNQNEQFF.

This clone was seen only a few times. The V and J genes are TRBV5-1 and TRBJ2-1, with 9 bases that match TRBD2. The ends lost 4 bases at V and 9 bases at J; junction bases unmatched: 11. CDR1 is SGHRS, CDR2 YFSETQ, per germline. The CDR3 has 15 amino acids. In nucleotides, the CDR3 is TGCGCCAGCAGCCCACTAAATAGCGGGAGCTCTGAGCAGTTCTTC. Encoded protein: CASSPLNSGSSEQFF.

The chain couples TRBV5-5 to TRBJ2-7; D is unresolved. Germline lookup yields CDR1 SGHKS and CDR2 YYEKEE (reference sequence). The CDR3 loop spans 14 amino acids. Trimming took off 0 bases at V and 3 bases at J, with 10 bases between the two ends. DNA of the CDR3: TGTGCCAGCAGCTTGGGGGTCTCAGGCTACGAGCAGTACTTC. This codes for CASSLGVSGYEQYF.

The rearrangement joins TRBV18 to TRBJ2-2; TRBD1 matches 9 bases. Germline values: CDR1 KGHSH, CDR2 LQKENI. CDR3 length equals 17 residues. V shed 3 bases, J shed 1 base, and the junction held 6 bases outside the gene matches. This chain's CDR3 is CASSPTPGQGNTGELFF. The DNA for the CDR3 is TGTGCCAGCTCACCGACTCCGGGACAGGGGAACACCGGGGAGCTGTTTTTT.

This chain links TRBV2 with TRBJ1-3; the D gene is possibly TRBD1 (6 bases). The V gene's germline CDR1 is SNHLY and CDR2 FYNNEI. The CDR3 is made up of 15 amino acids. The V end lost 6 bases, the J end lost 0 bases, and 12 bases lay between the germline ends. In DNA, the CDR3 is TGTGCCAGCAGCAGCGACAGGACCTCTGGAAACACCATATATTTT. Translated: CASSSDRTSGNTIYF.

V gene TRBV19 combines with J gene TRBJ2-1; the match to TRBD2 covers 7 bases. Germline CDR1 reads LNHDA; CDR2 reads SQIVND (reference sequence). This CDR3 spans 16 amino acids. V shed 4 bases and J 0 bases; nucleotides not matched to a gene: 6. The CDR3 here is CASSTSPSGSYNEQFF. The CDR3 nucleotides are TGTGCCAGTAGTACCTCGCCTAGCGGCTCCTACAATGAGCAGTTCTTC.

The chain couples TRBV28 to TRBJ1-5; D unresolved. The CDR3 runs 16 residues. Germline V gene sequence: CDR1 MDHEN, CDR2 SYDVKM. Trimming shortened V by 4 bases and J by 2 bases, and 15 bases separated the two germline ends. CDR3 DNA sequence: TGTGCCAGCAGTTCAGGCGGAGGGAGTCGCAATCAGCCCCAGCATTTT. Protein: CASSSGGGSRNQPQHF.

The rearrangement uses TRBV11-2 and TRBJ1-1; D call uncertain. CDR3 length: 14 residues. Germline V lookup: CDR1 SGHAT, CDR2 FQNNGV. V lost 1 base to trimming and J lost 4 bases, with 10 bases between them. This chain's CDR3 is CASSLAFVATEAFF. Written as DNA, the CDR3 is TGTGCCAGCAGCTTAGCGTTCGTGGCCACTGAAGCTTTCTTT.

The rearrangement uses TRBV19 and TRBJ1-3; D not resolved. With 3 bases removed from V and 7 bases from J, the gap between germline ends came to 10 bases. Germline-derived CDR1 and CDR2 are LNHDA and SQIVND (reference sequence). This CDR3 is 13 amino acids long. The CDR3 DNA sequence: TGTGCCAGTAGTATCCAGGAACGGAACACCATATATTTT. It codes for CASSIQERNTIYF.

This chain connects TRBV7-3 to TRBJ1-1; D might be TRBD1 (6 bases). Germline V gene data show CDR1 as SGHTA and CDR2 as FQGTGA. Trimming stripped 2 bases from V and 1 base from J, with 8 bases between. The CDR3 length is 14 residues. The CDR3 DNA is TGTGCCAGCAGCTTAGGGGGCCAGAACACTGAAGCTTTCTTT. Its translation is CASSLGGQNTEAFF. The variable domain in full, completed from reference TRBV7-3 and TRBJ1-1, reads GAGVSQTPSNKVTEKGKYVELRCDPISGHTALYWYRQSLGQGPEFLIYFQGTGAADDSGLPNDRFFAVRPEGSVSTLKIQRTERGDSAVYLCASSLGGQNTEAFFGQGTRLTVV.

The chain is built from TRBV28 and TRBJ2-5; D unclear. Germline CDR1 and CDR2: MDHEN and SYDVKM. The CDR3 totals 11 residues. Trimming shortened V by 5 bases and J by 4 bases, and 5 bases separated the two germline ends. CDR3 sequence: CASSPRETQYF. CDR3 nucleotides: TGTGCCAGCAGTCCGAGAGAGACCCAGTACTTC.

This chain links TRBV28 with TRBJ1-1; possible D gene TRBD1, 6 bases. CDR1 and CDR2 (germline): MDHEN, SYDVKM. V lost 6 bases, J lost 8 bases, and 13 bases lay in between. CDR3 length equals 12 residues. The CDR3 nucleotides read TGTGCCAGCAGACCACAGGGCCGGGAAGCTTTCTTT. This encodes CASRPQGREAFF.

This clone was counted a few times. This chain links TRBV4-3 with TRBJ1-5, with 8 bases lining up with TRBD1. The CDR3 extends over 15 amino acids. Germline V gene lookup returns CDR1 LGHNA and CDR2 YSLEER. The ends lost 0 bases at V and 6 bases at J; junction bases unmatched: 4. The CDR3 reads CASSQDNQGAQPQHF. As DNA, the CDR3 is TGCGCCAGCAGCCAAGATAACCAGGGGGCTCAGCCCCAGCATTTT.

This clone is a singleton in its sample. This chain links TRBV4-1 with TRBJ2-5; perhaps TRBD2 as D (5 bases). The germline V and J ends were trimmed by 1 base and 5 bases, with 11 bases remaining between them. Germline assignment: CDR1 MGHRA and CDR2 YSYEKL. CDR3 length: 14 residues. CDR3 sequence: CASSQGSGWETQYF. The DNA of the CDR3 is TGCGCCAGCAGCCAAGGTTCGGGGTGGGAGACCCAGTACTTC.

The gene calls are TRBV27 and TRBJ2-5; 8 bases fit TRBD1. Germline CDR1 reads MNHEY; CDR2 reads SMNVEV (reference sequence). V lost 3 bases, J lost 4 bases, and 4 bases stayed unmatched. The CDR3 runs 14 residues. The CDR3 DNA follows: TGTGCCAGCAGTTTCGCAGGGGGCATAGAGACCCAGTACTTC. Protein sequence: CASSFAGGIETQYF.

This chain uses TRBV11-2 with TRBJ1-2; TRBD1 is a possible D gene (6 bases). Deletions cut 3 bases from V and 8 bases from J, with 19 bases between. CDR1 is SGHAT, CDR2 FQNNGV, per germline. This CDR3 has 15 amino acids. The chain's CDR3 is CASSFGRGRREGYTF. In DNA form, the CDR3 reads TGTGCCAGCAGCTTCGGCAGGGGCCGTCGGGAAGGCTACACCTTC. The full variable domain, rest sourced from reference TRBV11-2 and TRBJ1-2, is EAGVAQSPRYKIIEKRQSVAFWCNPISGHATLYWYQQILGQGPKLLIQFQNNGVVDDSQLPKDRFSAERLKGVDSTLKIQPAKLEDSAVYLCASSFGRGRREGYTFGSGTRLTVV.

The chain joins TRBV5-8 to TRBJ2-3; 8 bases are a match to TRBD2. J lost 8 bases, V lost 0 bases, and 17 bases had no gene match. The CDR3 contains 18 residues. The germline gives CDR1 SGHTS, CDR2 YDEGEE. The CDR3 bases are TGTGCCAGCAGCTTGGCGAATCCGGGGGGGCCAGGTTTGGGTACGCAGTATTTT. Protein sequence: CASSLANPGGPGLGTQYF.

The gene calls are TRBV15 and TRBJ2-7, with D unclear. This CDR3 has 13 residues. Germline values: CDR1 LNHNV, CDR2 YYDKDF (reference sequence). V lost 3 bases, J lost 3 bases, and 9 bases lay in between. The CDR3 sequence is CATSSPESYEQYF. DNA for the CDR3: TGTGCCACCAGCAGCCCTGAGAGCTACGAGCAGTACTTC. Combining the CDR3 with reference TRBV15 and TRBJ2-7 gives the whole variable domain DAMVIQNPRYQVTQFGKPVTLSCSQTLNHNVMYWYQQKSSQAPKLLFHYYDKDFNNEADTPDNFQSRRPNTSFCFLDIRSPGLGDTAMYLCATSSPESYEQYFGPGTRLTVT.

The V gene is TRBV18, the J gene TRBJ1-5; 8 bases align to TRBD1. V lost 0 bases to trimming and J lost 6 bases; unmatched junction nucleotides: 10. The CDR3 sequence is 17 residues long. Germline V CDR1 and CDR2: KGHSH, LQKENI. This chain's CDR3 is CASSPPGAGGAGQPQHF. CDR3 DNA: TGTGCCAGCTCACCACCAGGAGCAGGGGGCGCAGGTCAGCCCCAGCATTTT.

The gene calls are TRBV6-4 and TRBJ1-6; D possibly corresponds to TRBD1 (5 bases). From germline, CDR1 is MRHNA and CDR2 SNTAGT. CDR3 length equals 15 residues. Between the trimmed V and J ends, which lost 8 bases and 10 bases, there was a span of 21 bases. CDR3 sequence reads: CASPNRSREGSPLHF. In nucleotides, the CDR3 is TGTGCCAGCCCCAACAGGTCTCGCGAAGGGTCACCCCTCCACTTT.

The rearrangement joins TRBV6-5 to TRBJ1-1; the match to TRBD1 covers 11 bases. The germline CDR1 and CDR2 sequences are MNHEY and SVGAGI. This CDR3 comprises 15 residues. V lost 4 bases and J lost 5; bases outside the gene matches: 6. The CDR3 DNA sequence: TGTGCCAGCAGTTCCTGGGGACAGGGGGAAACTGAAGCTTTCTTT. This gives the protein CASSSWGQGETEAFF.

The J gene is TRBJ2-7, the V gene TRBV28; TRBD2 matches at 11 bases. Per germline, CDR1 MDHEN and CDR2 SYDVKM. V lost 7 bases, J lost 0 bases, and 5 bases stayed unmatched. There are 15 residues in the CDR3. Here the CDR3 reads CASTSGRRVSYEQYF. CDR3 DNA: TGTGCCAGCACTAGCGGGAGGAGGGTCTCCTACGAGCAGTACTTC.

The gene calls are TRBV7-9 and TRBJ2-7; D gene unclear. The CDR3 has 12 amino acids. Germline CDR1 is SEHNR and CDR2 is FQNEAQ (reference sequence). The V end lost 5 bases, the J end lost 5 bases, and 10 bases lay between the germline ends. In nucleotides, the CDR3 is TGTGCCAGCAGCCCGAACTTCAACGAGCAGTACTTC. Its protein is CASSPNFNEQYF.